In this sample, the clone carrying this T cell receptor beta chain turned up a few times. What it binds is not known. Germline values: CDR1 SGHKS, CDR2 YYEKEE (reference sequence). The CDR3 is 15 amino acids. After removal of 2 bases from V and 3 bases from J, the junction contained 6 bases not matched to a gene. TCRdb re-derived calls from the 5' RACE reads in MiXCR, one entry per CDR3 protein. The repertoire holds 82,000 or so distinct CDR3 sequences, over 9.5% seen once, with approximately 4.6% in the top ten. This sample is part of a study of spatial heterogeneity in lung cancer. The study's findings and limits: Blood contained ubiquitous expanded tumor TCRs more at resection than at follow-up.

Time point meaning: sample taken at primary tumor resection. Researchers sequenced whole RNA taken from tumor, nontumor lung or frozen PBMC without sorting. V and J are TRBV5-5 and TRBJ1-2, with 8 bases that match TRBD1. Sequenced here: PBMCs, sampled at surgery. The TCR originated in a male donor with early-stage non-small cell lung cancer. The DNA of the CDR3 is TGTGCCAGCAGCTTAGAAGGGACAGGCGACTATGGCTACACCTTC. Its protein product is CASSLEGTGDYGYTF.